The 10 T cell receptor beta chains in this list originate from one sample, sequenced in a study of T cell repertoires in ileal Crohn's disease. Clones were sequenced by immunoSEQ multiplex PCR, and TCRdb holds only the in-frame ones, with some missing. The sample holds 7,000 to 9,500 clones, 70% to 80% seen once. The sequencing input was ileal tissue. These receptors all come from an adult with Crohn's disease.

The J gene is TRBJ2-7, the V gene TRBV5-6, with no clear D. The CDR3 sequence is 15 residues long. The germline V and J ends were trimmed by 1 base and 3 bases, with 14 bases remaining between them. Germline V gene sequence: CDR1 SGHDT, CDR2 YYEEEE. This CDR3 reads CASSLCPTKLYEQYF. CDR3 sequence (DNA): TGTGCCAGCAGCTTGTGTCCCACCAAGCTCTACGAGCAGTACTTC. The full variable domain, its missing parts supplied by reference TRBV5-6 and TRBJ2-7, is DAGVTQSPTHLIKTRGQQVTLRCSPKSGHDTVSWYQQALGQGPQFIFQYYEEEERQRGNFPDRFSGHQFPNYSSELNVNALLLGDSALYLCASSLCPTKLYEQYFGPGTRLTVT.

This clone is classed as medium-sized. The chain is built from TRBV7-9 and TRBJ2-7; D is unresolved. Looked up from germline, CDR1 is SEHNR and CDR2 is FQNEAQ (reference sequence). V lost 5 bases to trimming and J lost 5 bases, with 10 bases between them. CDR3 length: 12 residues. The chain's CDR3 is CASSPSSDEQYF. The CDR3 nucleotides are TGTGCCAGCAGCCCGTCGTCAGACGAGCAGTACTTC.

The V gene is TRBV6-6, the J gene TRBJ1-1; the D is unclear. CDR1 and CDR2 from the germline V gene are MNHNY and SVGAGI (reference sequence). This CDR3 comprises 12 residues. Trimming removed 3 bases at V and 6 bases at J, with 8 bases between. Here the CDR3 DNA reads TGTGCCAGCAGTTATACATCCCCTGAAGCTTTCTTT. This translates into CASSYTSPEAFF.

The chain has TRBV7-8 and TRBJ2-5; perhaps TRBD1 as D (5 bases). The CDR3 covers 15 residues. Germline V gene lookup returns CDR1 SGHVS and CDR2 FQNEAQ. Trimming pared 2 bases from V and 3 bases from J, leaving 13 bases between. CDR3 region: CASSLIQGNKETQYF. CDR3 sequence (DNA): TGTGCCAGCAGCTTAATTCAGGGAAACAAAGAGACCCAGTACTTC.

The rearrangement joins TRBV13 to TRBJ2-7; TRBD1 agrees at 8 bases. Per germline, CDR1 PRHDT and CDR2 FYEKMQ (reference sequence). This CDR3 has 15 amino acids. J lost 4 bases, V lost 4 bases, and 9 bases had no gene match. CDR3 sequence reads: CASSSRRTGWYEQYF. CDR3 DNA sequence: TGTGCCAGCAGCTCGCGAAGGACAGGGTGGTACGAGCAGTACTTC. The full variable domain, its missing parts supplied by reference TRBV13 and TRBJ2-7, is AAGVIQSPRHLIKEKRETATLKCYPIPRHDTVYWYQQGPGQDPQFLISFYEKMQSDKGSIPDRFSAQQFSDYHSELNMSSLELGDSALYFCASSSRRTGWYEQYFGPGTRLTVT.

The V gene is TRBV29-1, the J gene TRBJ1-2, with 7 nucleotides matching TRBD1. The CDR3 consists of 14 residues. V trimming: 4 bases; J trimming: 2 bases; junction bases outside the gene matches: 7. Per germline, CDR1 SQVTM and CDR2 ANQGSEA. CDR3 region: CSVGEQGRNYGYTF. In DNA form, the CDR3 reads TGCAGCGTTGGAGAACAGGGGCGGAACTATGGCTACACCTTC. Full variable domain (rest looked up from reference TRBV29-1 and TRBJ1-2): SAVISQKPSRDICQRGTSLTIQCQVDSQVTMMFWYRQQPGQSLTLIATANQGSEATYESGFVIDKFPISRPNLTFSTLTVSNMSPEDSSIYLCSVGEQGRNYGYTFGSGTRLTVV.

This clone has only a few counts. The V call is TRBV7-9, the J call TRBJ2-7, with 8 nucleotides matching TRBD2. Germline lookup yields CDR1 SEHNR and CDR2 FQNEAQ (reference sequence). The CDR3 has 15 amino acids. V lost 7 bases, J lost 1 base, and 9 bases stayed unmatched. CDR3 sequence: CASTGGGRESYEQYF. The CDR3 nucleotides read TGTGCCAGCACCGGGGGGGGGAGGGAGTCCTACGAGCAGTACTTC.

This clone is labeled medium-sized. The rearrangement links TRBV9 to TRBJ1-5, with D uncertain. Germline V CDR1 and CDR2: SGDLS, YYNGEE. Trimming took off 2 bases at V and 1 base at J, with 4 bases between the two ends. The CDR3 loop spans 13 amino acids. CDR3 in amino acids: CASSVSSNQPQHF. The DNA of the CDR3 is TGTGCCAGCAGCGTTTCGAGCAATCAGCCCCAGCATTTT. Full variable domain (outside the CDR3, taken from reference TRBV9 and TRBJ1-5): DSGVTQTPKHLITATGQRVTLRCSPRSGDLSVYWYQQSLDQGLQFLIQYYNGEERAKGNILERFSAQQFPDLHSELNLSSLELGDSALYFCASSVSSNQPQHFGDGTRLSIL.

CDR3 protein: CASSRQEWNTEAFF. CDR3 DNA sequence: TGTGCCAGTAGTCGACAGGAGTGGAACACTGAAGCTTTCTTT. The V call is TRBV19, the J call TRBJ1-1; tentative D call: TRBD1 (6 bases). CDR3 length: 14 residues. V lost 5 bases, J lost 1 base, and 11 bases lay in between. Per the germline V gene, CDR1 is LNHDA and CDR2 is SQIVND (reference sequence).

The genes are TRBV7-3 and TRBJ2-5, with 7 nucleotides matching TRBD1. J lost 5 bases, V lost 4 bases, and 7 bases had no gene match. This CDR3 comprises 14 residues. Per the germline V gene, CDR1 is SGHTA and CDR2 is FQGTGA. CDR3 coding DNA: TGTGCCAGCAGCTACAGGGGCGCGAGGGAGACCCAGTACTTC. Its translation: CASSYRGARETQYF.